One T cell receptor beta chain is described in this entry. The data stem from a study of blood T cell repertoires in COVID-19. Study-wide context: Collection of acute and convalescent COVID-19 samples took place in the United States, Italy and Spain.

Trimming took 6 bases from V and 0 from J, leaving 5 bases between them. This CDR3 comprises 12 residues. Germline lookup yields CDR1 MNHEY and CDR2 SVGEGT. Authors' data handling: Amplifying reference gene primers gave estimates of nucleated cell counts. The method was immunoSEQ multiplex PCR; TCRdb's version includes in-frame clones alone and lacks a portion of them. That table supplies the V and J calls and clone size; D and trimming were determined from the DNA. The table shows around 330,000 clones, with 87% occurring only once. The sequence was collected from a woman aged 18-29 years who had recovered from COVID-19. V gene TRBV6-2 or TRBV6-3 combines with J gene TRBJ2-5, with D hard to call. Input material: PBMCs or T cells enriched from blood (not recorded which). The CDR3 spells CASSDYQETQYF. The CDR3, as DNA: TGTGCCAGCAGCGACTACCAAGAGACCCAGTACTTC.